The 30 T cell receptor beta chains below were found in one sample sequenced in a study of T-cell reconstitution after alpha-beta-depleted transplantation in children. Unique molecular identifiers tagged the TCRbeta library. TCRdb re-analysed the PCR reads in MiXCR, keeping a single row per CDR3 protein. The sample lists about 610,000 distinct CDR3 sequences, 10% seen once, with 4% to 5% in the top ten. Sequencing used PBMCs from the stem cell graft donor, obtained from the stem cell graft. Receptors were obtained from a human donor who donated a stem cell graft to a child with acute myeloid leukemia.

This clonotype showed up just a few times. The V gene is TRBV29-1, the J gene TRBJ2-3; D is perhaps TRBD1 (6 bases). The CDR3 consists of 14 residues. V shed 7 bases and J shed 2 bases, with 16 bases lying between them. CDR1 and CDR2 from the germline V gene are SQVTM and ANQGSEA. CDR3 sequence reads: CSGRARGYTDTQYF. DNA of the CDR3: TGCAGCGGCCGAGCCAGGGGCTACACAGATACGCAGTATTTT.

This clonotype showed up just a few times. The V call is TRBV9, the J call TRBJ1-1, with D unclear. Trimming removed 0 bases at V and 5 bases at J, with 8 bases between. Germline values: CDR1 SGDLS, CDR2 YYNGEE. The CDR3 totals 13 residues. The CDR3 sequence: CASSVGEWTEAFF. CDR3 nucleotide sequence: TGTGCCAGCAGCGTAGGGGAATGGACTGAAGCTTTCTTT. The whole variable domain, filled in from reference TRBV9 and TRBJ1-1, reads DSGVTQTPKHLITATGQRVTLRCSPRSGDLSVYWYQQSLDQGLQFLIQYYNGEERAKGNILERFSAQQFPDLHSELNLSSLELGDSALYFCASSVGEWTEAFFGQGTRLTVV.

The chain combines TRBV20-1 with TRBJ2-2; 7 bases are shared with TRBD2. After removal of 4 bases from V and 6 bases from J, the junction contained 5 bases not matched to a gene. The CDR3 has 13 amino acids. Germline-derived CDR1 and CDR2 are DFQATT and SNEGSKA (reference sequence). The CDR3 DNA sequence: TGCAGTGCTACTAAACGGGAGGCCGGGGAGCTGTTTTTT. It specifies CSATKREAGELFF.

This clonotype was seen ten or more times. The chain is built from TRBV20-1 and TRBJ2-7; 9 bases line up with TRBD2. The J segment lost 6 bases and the V segment lost 5 bases, leaving 8 bases of the junction unmatched. Germline-derived CDR1 and CDR2 are DFQATT and SNEGSKA (reference sequence). CDR3 length: 13 amino acids. This CDR3 reads CSARLAGVFEQYF. CDR3 sequence (DNA): TGCAGTGCTCGGTTAGCGGGAGTGTTCGAGCAGTACTTC.

This clonotype was seen a few times. The chain has TRBV5-1 and TRBJ2-1; D is unclear. Per germline, CDR1 SGHRS and CDR2 YFSETQ. This CDR3 is built from 11 residues. The V gene lost 3 bases and the J gene lost 10 bases, with 8 bases spanning the gap. This CDR3 reads CASSSLEEQFF. The CDR3 nucleotides read TGCGCCAGCAGCTCTCTAGAGGAGCAGTTCTTC.

This clonotype was counted a few times. CDR3 sequence: CASSLRLAGEEQYF. The CDR3 bases are TGTGCCAGCAGTTTGAGACTAGCGGGAGAAGAGCAGTACTTC. The chain joins TRBV12-3 or TRBV12-4 to TRBJ2-7; 12 nucleotides match TRBD2. V shed 3 bases, J shed 7 bases, and the junction held 4 bases outside the gene matches. The CDR3 has 14 residues.

Comments on this clonotype: A junction end diverges from the germline sequence, so it may reflect a read error. This chain links TRBV29-1 with TRBJ2-2; D gene uncertain. This CDR3 has 15 residues. Germline V gene sequence: CDR1 SQVTM, CDR2 ANQGSEA. The CDR3 DNA follows: TGCAGCGTTGGGCCGGGCAGCCCGAACGCCGGGGAGCTGTTTTTT. Protein: CSVGPGSPNAGELFF.

The sample holds a few counts of this clonotype. CDR3 region: CSARVGGTGTSGRADEQFF. In nucleotides, the CDR3 is TGCAGTGCTAGAGTAGGGGGGACAGGGACTAGCGGGAGGGCGGATGAGCAGTTCTTC. This chain links TRBV20-1 with TRBJ2-1, with 16 bases identical to TRBD2. The length of the CDR3 is 19 residues. V dropped 1 base and J dropped 8; count of bases not matched to a gene: 14. Germline CDR1 and CDR2: DFQATT and SNEGSKA (reference sequence).

This clonotype was recorded many times. The chain carries TRBV29-1 and TRBJ2-7, with D possibly being TRBD1 or TRBD2 (5 bases each). Germline V gene lookup returns CDR1 SQVTM and CDR2 ANQGSEA. V shed 7 bases and J shed 0 bases, with 19 bases lying between them. The CDR3 contains 15 residues. This CDR3 reads CSASGDLKASYEQYF. CDR3 DNA sequence: TGCAGCGCCTCCGGGGACCTAAAGGCCTCCTACGAGCAGTACTTC.

This clonotype was counted many times. The chain couples TRBV20-1 to TRBJ2-7; tentatively, D is TRBD1 (5 bases). The V end lost 1 base, the J end lost 0 bases, and 10 bases lay between the germline ends. Germline V lookup: CDR1 DFQATT, CDR2 SNEGSKA (reference sequence). This CDR3 region has 14 residues. The CDR3 DNA follows: TGCAGTGCTAGAGGTGCAGGGATCTCCTACGAGCAGTACTTC. Translation: CSARGAGISYEQYF.

The sample holds many counts of this clonotype. This chain uses TRBV7-3 with TRBJ2-2; D may be TRBD1 (6 bases). The V gene lost 4 bases and the J gene lost 2 bases, with 11 bases spanning the gap. The V gene's germline CDR1 is SGHTA and CDR2 FQGTGA. The CDR3 spans 15 residues. The CDR3: CASSSGTTNTGELFF. Here the CDR3 DNA reads TGTGCCAGCAGCTCAGGGACAACTAACACCGGGGAGCTGTTTTTT. The full variable domain, with the rest looked up from reference TRBV7-3 and TRBJ2-2, is GAGVSQTPSNKVTEKGKYVELRCDPISGHTALYWYRQSLGQGPEFLIYFQGTGAADDSGLPNDRFFAVRPEGSVSTLKIQRTERGDSAVYLCASSSGTTNTGELFFGEGSRLTVL.

Many counts were recorded for this clonotype. This rearrangement joins TRBV12-3 or TRBV12-4 to TRBJ2-3; 11 positions match TRBD2. The CDR3 runs 15 residues. V gave up 7 bases and J gave up 2 bases; unmatched junction bases: 5. CDR3 sequence (DNA): TGTGCCAGCACCCTTAGCGGGAGGGTCACAGATACGCAGTATTTT. Translated, it gives CASTLSGRVTDTQYF.

This clonotype was seen a handful of times. The chain couples TRBV4-2 to TRBJ2-2, with 8 bases identical to TRBD2. The CDR3 contains 14 residues. Germline V CDR1 and CDR2: LGHNA, YNFKEQ. V trimming: 2 bases; J trimming: 8 bases; junction bases outside the gene matches: 4. The CDR3 DNA reads TGTGCCAGCAGCCAATCCGTAGCGGGAGGGGAGCTGTTTTTT. Residues: CASSQSVAGGELFF.

The chain recombines TRBV29-1 with TRBJ2-7; TRBD2 matches at 7 bases. This CDR3 contains 13 residues. With V trimmed by 4 bases and J by 3 bases, 6 bases remained unmatched. Germline V gives CDR1 SQVTM, CDR2 ANQGSEA. CDR3: CSVVRETDYEQYF. CDR3 sequence (DNA): TGCAGCGTTGTGCGGGAGACGGACTACGAGCAGTACTTC.

Only a few counts were recorded for this clonotype. This chain links TRBV27 with TRBJ2-7; 7 bases fit TRBD1. The germline V gene has CDR1 MNHEY and CDR2 SMNVEV (reference sequence). J lost 0 bases, V lost 10 bases, and 9 bases had no gene match. The CDR3 totals 14 residues. In DNA, the CDR3 is TGTGCCACCAAAGGGACAGAGAGCTCCTACGAGCAGTACTTC. It translates to CATKGTESSYEQYF.

This clonotype was found a few times. The CDR3 coding sequence is TGTGCCAGCAGCTTAAGCGGCCATTACAATGAGCAGTTCTTC. Its translation: CASSLSGHYNEQFF. The V and J genes are TRBV7-3 and TRBJ2-1, with D unresolved. The germline CDR1 and CDR2 sequences are SGHTA and FQGTGA. The CDR3 extends over 14 amino acids. The germline V and J ends were trimmed by 1 base and 4 bases, with 8 bases remaining between them.

This clonotype was detected many times. The chain has TRBV20-1 and TRBJ2-5, with D perhaps TRBD1 or TRBD2 (5 bases each). Germline V CDR1 and CDR2: DFQATT, SNEGSKA (reference sequence). The CDR3 extends over 15 amino acids. V dropped 6 bases and J dropped 5 bases, with 22 bases sitting between them. The CDR3 DNA sequence: TGCAGTGCAGCACGGGACCCCTGGAGGAGGGAGACCCAGTACTTC. Amino acids: CSAARDPWRRETQYF.

This chain links TRBV7-9 with TRBJ1-1, with a tentative D call TRBD1 (6 bases). V lost 3 bases and J 4 bases, leaving 12 bases between the germline ends. The CDR3 has 14 residues. Germline V lookup: CDR1 SEHNR, CDR2 FQNEAQ (reference sequence). The CDR3 DNA reads as TGTGCCAGCAGCTTGGCCACAGGGCCCACTGAAGCTTTCTTT. Translation gives CASSLATGPTEAFF.

The rearrangement joins TRBV30 to TRBJ1-1; 8 nucleotides match TRBD1. CDR1 and CDR2 from the germline V gene are GTSNPN and SVGIG (reference sequence). This CDR3 spans 15 amino acids. With V trimmed by 2 bases and J by 1 base, 6 bases remained unmatched. This chain's CDR3 is CAWSSTGGENTEAFF. The CDR3 region has the DNA TGTGCCTGGAGTTCAACAGGGGGGGAGAACACTGAAGCTTTCTTT.

In its sample, this clonotype was seen many times. This chain uses TRBV4-2 with TRBJ2-7; no reliable D call. Per the germline V gene, CDR1 is LGHNA and CDR2 is YNFKEQ. The CDR3 spans 14 residues. Between the trimmed V and J ends, which lost 4 bases and 7 bases, there was a span of 17 bases. CDR3 nucleotides: TGTGCCAGCAGCCCGACCGACCCGGATTTAGAGCAGTACTTC. Its translation: CASSPTDPDLEQYF.

This chain links TRBV6-1 with TRBJ1-6; tentative D call: TRBD1 (5 bases). With 8 bases removed from V and 10 bases from J, the gap between germline ends came to 18 bases. Germline V gene lookup returns CDR1 MNHNS and CDR2 SASEGT. The CDR3 length is 14 residues. The CDR3 reads CASCGQGMQSPLHF. The CDR3 DNA is TGTGCCAGCTGTGGCCAGGGAATGCAGTCACCCCTCCACTTT.

At least ten counts were recorded for this clonotype. The CDR3 region has the DNA TGTGCCATCAGTGAAGCGGGAGCCGGCACCGGGGAGCTGTTTTTT. Protein: CAISEAGAGTGELFF. The chain links TRBV10-3 to TRBJ2-2; the match to TRBD2 covers 8 bases. Germline V gene sequence: CDR1 ENHRY, CDR2 SYGVKD. There are 15 residues in the CDR3. V shed 3 bases, J shed 4 bases, and the junction held 4 bases outside the gene matches.

This clonotype was seen repeatedly, ten times or more. This chain links TRBV5-1 with TRBJ2-3, with TRBD2 matching 10 bases. The J segment lost 1 base and the V segment lost 8 bases, leaving 7 bases of the junction unmatched. The CDR3 spans 15 residues. In germline, CDR1 is SGHRS, CDR2 YFSETQ. The DNA for the CDR3 is TGCGCCAGTGCTCTAGCGGGAGACGGCACAGATACGCAGTATTTT. Its protein product is CASALAGDGTDTQYF. The full variable domain, its missing parts supplied by reference TRBV5-1 and TRBJ2-3, is KAGVTQTPRYLIKTRGQQVTLSCSPISGHRSVSWYQQTPGQGLQFLFEYFSETQRNKGNFPGRFSGRQFSNSRSEMNVSTLELGDSALYLCASALAGDGTDTQYFGPGTRLTVL.

In this sample, this clonotype turned up a few times. This chain joins TRBV29-1 and TRBJ1-1; D is undetermined. Germline CDR1 SQVTM, CDR2 ANQGSEA. This CDR3 comprises 12 residues. The V end lost 5 bases, the J end lost 0 bases, and 7 bases lay between the germline ends. The CDR3 DNA reads as TGCAGCGTTTGCCGGGTGAACACTGAAGCTTTCTTT. Translation: CSVCRVNTEAFF.

This clonotype was observed many times. V gene TRBV10-3 combines with J gene TRBJ2-3; D tentatively fits TRBD1 or TRBD2 (5 bases each). CDR3 length equals 14 residues. With 11 bases removed from V and 8 bases from J, the gap between germline ends came to 23 bases. Germline values: CDR1 ENHRY, CDR2 SYGVKD. This chain's CDR3 is CAAHGSMSRGTQYF. The CDR3 coding sequence is TGTGCCGCACATGGGAGTATGAGTAGGGGTACGCAGTATTTT.

This clonotype was seen a handful of times. The rearrangement uses TRBV7-2 and TRBJ2-1, with TRBD2 matching over 7 bases. The CDR3 totals 17 residues. Germline V gives CDR1 SGHTA, CDR2 FQGNSA. V trimming: 4 bases; J trimming: 3 bases; junction bases outside the gene matches: 12. Written as DNA, the CDR3 is TGTGCCAGCAGCTACGGTACACGGGCTAGCGGCTACAATGAGCAGTTCTTC. Translated: CASSYGTRASGYNEQFF.

This clonotype was observed a few times. V usage is TRBV20-1 and J usage is TRBJ2-7, with no clear D. V gave up 1 base and J gave up 3 bases, with 10 bases separating them. This CDR3 has 13 amino acids. Germline V lookup: CDR1 DFQATT, CDR2 SNEGSKA (reference sequence). This CDR3 reads CSARAGFGYEQYF. Here the CDR3 DNA reads TGCAGTGCTAGAGCTGGGTTCGGCTACGAGCAGTACTTC.

Many counts were recorded for this clonotype. The chain uses TRBV7-2 and TRBJ2-3, with D uncertain. The V gene's germline CDR1 is SGHTA and CDR2 FQGNSA. The ends were cut back, 8 bases at V and 0 bases at J, with 18 bases in the middle. CDR3 length: 16 residues. CDR3 protein: CASLKTSLVSTDTQYF. In DNA, the CDR3 is TGTGCCAGCCTCAAGACCTCGCTAGTTAGCACAGATACGCAGTATTTT.

The J gene is TRBJ2-3, the V gene TRBV6-1; D is undetermined. The germline gives CDR1 MNHNS, CDR2 SASEGT. V was clipped by 7 bases and J by 1 base, with 12 bases between them. The CDR3 totals 14 residues. CDR3: CASTHGVGTDTQYF. In nucleotides, the CDR3 is TGTGCCAGCACCCATGGGGTGGGCACAGATACGCAGTATTTT.

This clonotype was seen a handful of times. V is TRBV18 and J is TRBJ1-4; TRBD1 agrees at 10 bases. Germline V gene sequence: CDR1 KGHSH, CDR2 LQKENI. V dropped 3 bases and J dropped 7; count of bases not matched to a gene: 5. The CDR3 extends over 15 amino acids. CDR3 nucleotide sequence: TGTGCCAGCTCACCCGTGACAGGGGGCGGTGAAAAACTGTTTTTT. Translating gives CASSPVTGGGEKLFF.